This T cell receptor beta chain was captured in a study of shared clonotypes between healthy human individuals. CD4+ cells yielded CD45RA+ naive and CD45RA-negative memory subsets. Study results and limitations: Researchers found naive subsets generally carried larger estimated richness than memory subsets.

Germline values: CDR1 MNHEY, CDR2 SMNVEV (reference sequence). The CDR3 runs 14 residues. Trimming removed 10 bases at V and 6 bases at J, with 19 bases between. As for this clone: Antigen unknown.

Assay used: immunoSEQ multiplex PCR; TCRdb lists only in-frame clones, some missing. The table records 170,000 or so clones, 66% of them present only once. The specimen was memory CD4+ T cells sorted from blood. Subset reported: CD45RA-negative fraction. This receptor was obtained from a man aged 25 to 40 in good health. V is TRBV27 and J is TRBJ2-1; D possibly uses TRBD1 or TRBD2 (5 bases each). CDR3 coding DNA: TGTGCCACTCGCAGGGCTAGCTTGGGCAATGAGCAGTTCTTC. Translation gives CATRRASLGNEQFF.